Sequencing of this T cell receptor beta chain was carried out in a study of cytomegalovirus exposure and HLA in healthy donors. Whole-study results and caveats: Later genetic work tied a missense DCLRE1C variant to beta-chain V and J trimming. Association with HLA alleles at 0.05 false discovery rate was found for roughly 17,000 TCR beta sequences in a later analysis. Most TCR sequences were seen very rarely across donors, but some public TCRs occurred in many. Later analysis suggested most CMV-associated TCR beta chains were HLA-restricted.

Note on this clone: Antigen specificity is unknown.

Researchers ran the PCR with 60 Vbeta and 13 Jbeta primers. TCRdb keeps only in-frame clones here, not all; method: immunoSEQ multiplex PCR. The table shows approximately 140,000 clones, with about 74% occurring only once. In germline, CDR1 is LGHNA, CDR2 YNFKEQ. The CDR3 runs to 16 residues. J was trimmed by 4 bases and V by 0 bases; bases with no gene match: 8. Sequencing was done on a sample of PBMCs. The clonotype originates from a woman between 50 and 59 years old in good health and CMV-seronegative. The rearrangement uses TRBV4-2 and TRBJ1-2; TRBD1 matches at 7 bases. This CDR3 reads CASSQDLRGQSYGYTF. The CDR3 nucleotides are TGTGCCAGCAGCCAAGATCTGAGGGGGCAGAGCTATGGCTACACCTTC.